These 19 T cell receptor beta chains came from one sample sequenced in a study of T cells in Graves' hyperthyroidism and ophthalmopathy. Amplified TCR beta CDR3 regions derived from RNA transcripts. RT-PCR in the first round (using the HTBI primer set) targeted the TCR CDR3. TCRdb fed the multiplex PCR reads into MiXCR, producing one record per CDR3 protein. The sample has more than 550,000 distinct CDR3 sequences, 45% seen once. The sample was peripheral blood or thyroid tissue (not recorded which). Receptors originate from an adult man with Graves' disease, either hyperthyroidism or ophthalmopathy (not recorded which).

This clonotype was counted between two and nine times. The CDR3 sequence is CASSPTGASSEQYF. CDR3 nucleotide sequence: TGTGCCAGCTCACCAACAGGGGCGAGTTCCGAGCAGTACTTC. The rearrangement uses TRBV9 and TRBJ2-7, with 7 bases lining up with TRBD1. This CDR3 has 14 residues. V was pared by 7 bases and J by 6 bases, with 13 bases of the junction left unmatched. In germline, CDR1 is SGDLS, CDR2 YYNGEE.

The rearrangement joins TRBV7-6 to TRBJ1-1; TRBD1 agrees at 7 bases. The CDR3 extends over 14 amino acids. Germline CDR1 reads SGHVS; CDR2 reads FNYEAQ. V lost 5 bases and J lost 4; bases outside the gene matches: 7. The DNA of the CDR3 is TGTGCCAGCAGCCGTTGGGACAGAGCCACTGAAGCTTTCTTT. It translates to CASSRWDRATEAFF.

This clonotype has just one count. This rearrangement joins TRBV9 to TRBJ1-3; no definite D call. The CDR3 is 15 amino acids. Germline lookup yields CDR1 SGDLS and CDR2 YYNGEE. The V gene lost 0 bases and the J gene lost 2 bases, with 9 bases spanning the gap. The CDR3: CASSVGGGTGNTIYF. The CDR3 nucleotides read TGTGCCAGCAGCGTAGGTGGCGGGACTGGAAACACCATATATTTT.

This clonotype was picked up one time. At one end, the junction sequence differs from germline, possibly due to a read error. CDR3: CASSPSEGQGLASPLHF. CDR3 nucleotide sequence: TGTGCCAGCAGTCCCTCCGAAGGACAGGGACTAGCCTCACCCCTCCACTTT. The rearrangement links TRBV10-2 to TRBJ1-6; 8 bases align to TRBD1. CDR1 and CDR2 (germline): WSHSY, SAAADI. The CDR3 has 17 residues.

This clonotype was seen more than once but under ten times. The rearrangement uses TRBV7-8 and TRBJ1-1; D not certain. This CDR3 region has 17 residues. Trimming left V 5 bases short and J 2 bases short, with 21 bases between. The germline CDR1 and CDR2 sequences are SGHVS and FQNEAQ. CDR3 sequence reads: CASSRVGDTGSNTEAFF. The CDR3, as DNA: TGTGCCAGCAGCCGAGTTGGGGATACCGGCTCCAACACTGAAGCTTTCTTT.

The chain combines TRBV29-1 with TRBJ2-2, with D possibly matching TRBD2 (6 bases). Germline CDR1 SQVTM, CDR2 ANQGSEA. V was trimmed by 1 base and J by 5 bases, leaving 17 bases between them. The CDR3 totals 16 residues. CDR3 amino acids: CSVEGFRGRGTGELFF. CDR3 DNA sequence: TGCAGCGTTGAAGGATTCCGGGGTCGGGGGACCGGGGAGCTGTTTTTT.

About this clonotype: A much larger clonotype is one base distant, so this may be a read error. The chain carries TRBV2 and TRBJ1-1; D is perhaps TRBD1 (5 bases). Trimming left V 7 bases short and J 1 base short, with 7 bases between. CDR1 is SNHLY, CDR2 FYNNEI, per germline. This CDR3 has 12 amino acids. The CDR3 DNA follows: TGTGCCAGCATGGGGGGGAACACTGAAGCTTTCTTT. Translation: CASMGGNTEAFF.

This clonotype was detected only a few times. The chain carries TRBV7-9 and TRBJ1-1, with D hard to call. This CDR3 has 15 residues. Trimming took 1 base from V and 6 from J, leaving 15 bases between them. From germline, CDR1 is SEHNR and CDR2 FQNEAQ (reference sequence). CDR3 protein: CASSLVIGNPPEAFF. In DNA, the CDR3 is TGTGCCAGCAGCTTAGTGATTGGGAATCCACCTGAAGCTTTCTTT. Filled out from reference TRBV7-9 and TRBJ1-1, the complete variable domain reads DTGVSQNPRHKITKRGQNVTFRCDPISEHNRLYWYRQTLGQGPEFLTYFQNEAQLEKSRLLSDRFSAERPKGSFSTLEIQRTEQGDSAMYLCASSLVIGNPPEAFFGQGTRLTVV.

The CDR3: CATIDRGDYGYTF. In DNA form, the CDR3 reads TGTGCTACTATTGACAGGGGGGACTATGGCTACACCTTC. The V and J genes are TRBV19 and TRBJ1-2; TRBD1 agrees at 9 bases. The CDR3 is 13 residues long. Germline lookup yields CDR1 LNHDA and CDR2 SQIVND (reference sequence). Combining the CDR3 with reference TRBV19 and TRBJ1-2 gives the whole variable domain DGGITQSPKYLFRKEGQNVTLSCEQNLNHDAMYWYRQDPGQGLRLIYYSQIVNDFQKGDIAEGYSVSREKKESFPLTVTSAQKNPTAFYLCATIDRGDYGYTFGSGTRLTVV.

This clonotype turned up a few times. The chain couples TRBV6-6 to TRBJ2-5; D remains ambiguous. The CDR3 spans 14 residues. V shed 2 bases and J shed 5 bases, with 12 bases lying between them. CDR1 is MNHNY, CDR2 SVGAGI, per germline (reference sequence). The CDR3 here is CASSYGRVGETQYF. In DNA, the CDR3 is TGTGCCAGCAGTTACGGTAGGGTCGGGGAGACCCAGTACTTC.

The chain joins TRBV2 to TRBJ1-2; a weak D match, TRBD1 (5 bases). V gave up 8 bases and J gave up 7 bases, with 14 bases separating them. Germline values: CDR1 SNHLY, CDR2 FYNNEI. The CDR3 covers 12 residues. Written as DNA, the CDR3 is TGTGCCAGCTCGAGACAGTACTCTGGCTACACCTTC. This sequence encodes CASSRQYSGYTF.

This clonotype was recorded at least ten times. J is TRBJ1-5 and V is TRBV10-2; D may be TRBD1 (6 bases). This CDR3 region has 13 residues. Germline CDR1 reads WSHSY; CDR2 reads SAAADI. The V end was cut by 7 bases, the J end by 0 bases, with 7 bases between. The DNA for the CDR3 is TGCGCCAGCACACAGGGTAGCAATCAGCCCCAGCATTTT. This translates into CASTQGSNQPQHF.

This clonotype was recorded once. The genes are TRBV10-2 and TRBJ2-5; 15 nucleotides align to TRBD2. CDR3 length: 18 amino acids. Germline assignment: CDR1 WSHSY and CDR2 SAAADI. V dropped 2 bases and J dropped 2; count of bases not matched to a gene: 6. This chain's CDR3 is CASSEGLAGGPWQETQYF. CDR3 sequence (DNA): TGCGCCAGCAGTGAGGGACTAGCGGGGGGGCCTTGGCAAGAGACCCAGTACTTC.

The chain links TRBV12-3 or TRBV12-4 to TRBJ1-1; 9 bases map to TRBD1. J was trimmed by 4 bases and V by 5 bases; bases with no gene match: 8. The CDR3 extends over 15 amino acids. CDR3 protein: CASSPGTGIGTEAFF. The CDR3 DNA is TGTGCCAGCAGTCCCGGGACAGGGATTGGCACTGAAGCTTTCTTT.

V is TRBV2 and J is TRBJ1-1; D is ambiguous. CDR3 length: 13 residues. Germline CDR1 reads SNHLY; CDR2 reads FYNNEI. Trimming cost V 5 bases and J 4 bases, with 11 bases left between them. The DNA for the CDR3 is TGTGCCAGCAGTTACGGACTCCTCACTGAAGCTTTCTTT. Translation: CASSYGLLTEAFF. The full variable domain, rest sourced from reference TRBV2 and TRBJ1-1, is EPEVTQTPSHQVTQMGQEVILRCVPISNHLYFYWYRQILGQKVEFLVSFYNNEISEKSEIFDDQFSVERPDGSNFTLKIRSTKLEDSAMYFCASSYGLLTEAFFGQGTRLTVV.

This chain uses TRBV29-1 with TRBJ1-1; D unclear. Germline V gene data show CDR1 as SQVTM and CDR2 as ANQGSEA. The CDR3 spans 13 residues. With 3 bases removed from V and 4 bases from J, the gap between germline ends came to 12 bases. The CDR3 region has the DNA TGCAGCGTTGAGGACGGATGGGGCACTGAAGCTTTCTTT. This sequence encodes CSVEDGWGTEAFF. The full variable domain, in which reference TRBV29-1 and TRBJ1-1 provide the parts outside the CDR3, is SAVISQKPSRDICQRGTSLTIQCQVDSQVTMMFWYRQQPGQSLTLIATANQGSEATYESGFVIDKFPISRPNLTFSTLTVSNMSPEDSSIYLCSVEDGWGTEAFFGQGTRLTVV.

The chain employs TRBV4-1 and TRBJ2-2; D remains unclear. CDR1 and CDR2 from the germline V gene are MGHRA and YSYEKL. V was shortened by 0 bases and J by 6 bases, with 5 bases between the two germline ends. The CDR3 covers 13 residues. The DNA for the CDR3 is TGCGCCAGCAGCCAAGATCCGTCCGGGGAGCTGTTTTTT. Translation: CASSQDPSGELFF.

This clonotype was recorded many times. The CDR3 nucleotides are TGTGCCAGCAGCGTCGGGGGGCCAGCCTACGAGCAGTACTTC. Amino acids: CASSVGGPAYEQYF. The rearrangement links TRBV7-9 to TRBJ2-7; possibly TRBD2 for D (7 bases). Germline V gene data show CDR1 as SEHNR and CDR2 as FQNEAQ (reference sequence). V shed 5 bases and J shed 2 bases, with 13 bases lying between them. This CDR3 comprises 14 residues.

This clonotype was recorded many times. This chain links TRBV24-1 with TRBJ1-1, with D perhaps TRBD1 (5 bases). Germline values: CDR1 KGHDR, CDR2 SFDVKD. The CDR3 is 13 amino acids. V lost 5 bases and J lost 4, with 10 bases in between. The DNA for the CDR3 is TGTGCCACCAGTGTCGGGGCGTCCACTGAAGCTTTCTTT. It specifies CATSVGASTEAFF.